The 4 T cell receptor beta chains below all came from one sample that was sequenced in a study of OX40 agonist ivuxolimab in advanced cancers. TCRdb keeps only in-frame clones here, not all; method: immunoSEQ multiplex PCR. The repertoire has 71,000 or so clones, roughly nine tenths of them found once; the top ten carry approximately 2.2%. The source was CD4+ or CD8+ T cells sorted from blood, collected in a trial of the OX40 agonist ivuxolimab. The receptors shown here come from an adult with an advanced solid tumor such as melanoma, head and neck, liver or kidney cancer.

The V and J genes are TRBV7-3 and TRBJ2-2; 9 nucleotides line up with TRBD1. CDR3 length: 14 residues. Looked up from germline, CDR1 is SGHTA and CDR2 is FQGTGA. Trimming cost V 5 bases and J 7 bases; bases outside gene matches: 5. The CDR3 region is CASSGTGLRGELFF. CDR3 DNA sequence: TGTGCCAGCAGCGGGACAGGGTTGCGCGGGGAGCTGTTTTTT.

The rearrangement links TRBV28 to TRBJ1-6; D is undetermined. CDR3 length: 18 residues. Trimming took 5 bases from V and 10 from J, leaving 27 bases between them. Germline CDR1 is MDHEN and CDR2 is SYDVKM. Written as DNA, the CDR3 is TGTGCCAGCAGTCCGCCCCCGCCGACTGGTACCGTCCGGTCACCCCTCCACTTT. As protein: CASSPPPPTGTVRSPLHF.

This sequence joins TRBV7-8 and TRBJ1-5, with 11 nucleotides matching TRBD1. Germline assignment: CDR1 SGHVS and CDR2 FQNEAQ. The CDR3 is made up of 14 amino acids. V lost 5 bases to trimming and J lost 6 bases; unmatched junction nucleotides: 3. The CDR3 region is CASSHGTGGQPQHF. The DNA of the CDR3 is TGTGCCAGCAGCCACGGGACAGGGGGTCAGCCCCAGCATTTT.

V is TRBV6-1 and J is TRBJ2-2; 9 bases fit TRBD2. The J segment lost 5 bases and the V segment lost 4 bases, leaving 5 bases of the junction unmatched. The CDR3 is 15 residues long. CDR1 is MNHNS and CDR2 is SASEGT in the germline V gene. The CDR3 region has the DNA TGTGCCAGCAGTGTCCTAGCGGGACCTACCGGGGAGCTGTTTTTT. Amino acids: CASSVLAGPTGELFF.